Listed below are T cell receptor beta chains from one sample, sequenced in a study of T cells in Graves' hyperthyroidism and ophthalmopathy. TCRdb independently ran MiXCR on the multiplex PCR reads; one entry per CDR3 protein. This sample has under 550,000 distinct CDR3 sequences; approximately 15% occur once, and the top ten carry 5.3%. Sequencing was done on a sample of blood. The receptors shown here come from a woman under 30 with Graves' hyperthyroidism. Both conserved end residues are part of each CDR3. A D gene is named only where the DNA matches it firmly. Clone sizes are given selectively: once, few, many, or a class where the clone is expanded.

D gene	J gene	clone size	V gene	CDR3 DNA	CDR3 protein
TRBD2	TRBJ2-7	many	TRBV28	TGTGCCAGCAGTCGGGGGTTAGCGGGAGGTCACTACGAGCAGTACTTC	CASSRGLAGGHYEQYF
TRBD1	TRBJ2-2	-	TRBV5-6	TGTGCCAGCAGCCCCCTCCTTGGACAGGGGGAGAACTCCGGGGAGCTGTTTTTT	CASSPLLGQGENSGELFF
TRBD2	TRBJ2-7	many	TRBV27	TGTGCCAGCACCACTATTGGACTAGCCGTGACCTACGAGCAGTACTTC	CASTTIGLAVTYEQYF
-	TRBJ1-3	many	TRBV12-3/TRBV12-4	TGTGCCAGCAGTCTTAAGGCTGGAAACACCATATATTTT	CASSLKAGNTIYF
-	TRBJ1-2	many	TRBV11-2	TGTGCCAGCAGCTTAGAGCTTCTGGGTGGCTACACCTTC	CASSLELLGGYTF
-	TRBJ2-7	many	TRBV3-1	TGTGCCAGCAGCTCAAAGCGAGGGGCCGAGCAGTACTTC	CASSSKRGAEQYF
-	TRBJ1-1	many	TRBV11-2	TGTGCCAGCAGGAGCGCCGGGACTGAAGCTTTCTTT	CASRSAGTEAFF
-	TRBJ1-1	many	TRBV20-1	TGCAGTGCTAGCATACACACTGAAGCTTTCTTT	CSASIHTEAFF
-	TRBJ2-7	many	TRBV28	TGTGCCAGCAGTTCGACTGGAAAATACGAGCAGTACTTC	CASSSTGKYEQYF
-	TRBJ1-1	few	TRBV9	TGTGCCAGCAGCGGTGTGGCGACTGAAGCTTTCTTT	CASSGVATEAFF
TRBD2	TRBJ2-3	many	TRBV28	TGTGCCAGCAGTTACATAGCGGGAGTATTAACAGATACGCAGTATTTT	CASSYIAGVLTDTQYF
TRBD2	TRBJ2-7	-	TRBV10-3	TGTGCCACCGCTACTAGCGGGAGCCATAGCTACGAGCAGTACTTC	CATATSGSHSYEQYF
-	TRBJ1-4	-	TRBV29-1	TGCAGCGGCTTGTGGGGAAATGAAAAACTGTTTTTT	CSGLWGNEKLFF
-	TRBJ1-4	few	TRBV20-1	TGCAGTGCTAGAGAACAGGGTTTGACTAATGAAAAACTGTTTTTT	CSAREQGLTNEKLFF
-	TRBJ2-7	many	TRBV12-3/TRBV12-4	TGTGCCAGCAAGAAGGGGCCCTACGAGCAGTACTTC	CASKKGPYEQYF
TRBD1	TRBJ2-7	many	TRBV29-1	TGCAGCGCCGCTCTAGGGGGCGTTATCTACGAGCAGTACTTC	CSAALGGVIYEQYF
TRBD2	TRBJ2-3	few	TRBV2	TGTGCCAGCAGTGAAAGCGGGACCATCACAGATACGCAGTATTTT	CASSESGTITDTQYF
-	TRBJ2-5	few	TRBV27	TGTGCCAGTACTAAGAGGATAGCGCGCCTCCAAGAGACCCAGTACTTC	CASTKRIARLQETQYF
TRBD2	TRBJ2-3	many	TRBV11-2	TGTGCCAGCAGCTCGCTAGCGGGACGGGTAGATACGCAGTATTTT	CASSSLAGRVDTQYF
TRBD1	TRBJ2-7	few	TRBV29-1	TGCAGCGTTGGGGGACAGGGCACCTACGAGCAGTACTTC	CSVGGQGTYEQYF
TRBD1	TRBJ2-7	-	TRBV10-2	TGCGCCAGCAGTAAACCGGGACAGGGGGTCGAGCAGTACTTC	CASSKPGQGVEQYF
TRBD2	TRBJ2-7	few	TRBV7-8	TGTGCCAGCAGCTTAGGACTAGCGGAATCCTACGAGCAGTACTTC	CASSLGLAESYEQYF
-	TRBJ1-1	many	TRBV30	TGTGCCTGGAGGGGGGGCGGGCACACTGAAGCTTTCTTT	CAWRGGGHTEAFF
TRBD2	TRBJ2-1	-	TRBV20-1	TGCAGTGCCCTAGCGGGAGGGTACAATGAGCAGTTCTTC	CSALAGGYNEQFF
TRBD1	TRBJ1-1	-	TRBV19	TGTGCCAGTAGTATAGATGACAGGGGAAGGGCGAACACTGAAGCTTTCTTT	CASSIDDRGRANTEAFF
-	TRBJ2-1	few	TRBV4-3	TGCGCCAGCAGCCAAGATAGGATAGCGGCGGATGAGCAGCTCTTC	CASSQDRIAADEQLF
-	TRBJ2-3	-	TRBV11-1	TGTGCCAGCAGCTTAGACGGTGGGTTCACAGATACGCAGTATTTT	CASSLDGGFTDTQYF
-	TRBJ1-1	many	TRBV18	TGTGCCAGCACCCAGACAAGAATGAACACTGAAGCTTTCTTT	CASTQTRMNTEAFF
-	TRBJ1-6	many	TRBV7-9	TGTGCCAGCAGCTTAGACTCGGGATCACCCCTCCACTTT	CASSLDSGSPLHF
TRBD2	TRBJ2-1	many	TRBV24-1	TGTGCCACCAGTGACCGTTTAGCGGGAGCCGACAACAATGAGCAGTTCTTC	CATSDRLAGADNNEQFF
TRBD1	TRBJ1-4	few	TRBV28	TGTGCCAGCAGGGGACAGGAAGAAAAACTGTTTTTT	CASRGQEEKLFF
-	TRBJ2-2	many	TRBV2	TGTGCCAGCAGGACGTCCGTAGTCACCGGGGAGCTGTTTTTT	CASRTSVVTGELFF
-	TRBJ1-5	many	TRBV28	TGTGCCAGCAGTTTATGGGGCAGTACTAGTAATCAGCCCCAGCATTTT	CASSLWGSTSNQPQHF
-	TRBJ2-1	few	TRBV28	TGTGCCAGCAGTTTCTTAGATGTAGGGGGGACGAGGGAGCAGTTCTTC	CASSFLDVGGTREQFF
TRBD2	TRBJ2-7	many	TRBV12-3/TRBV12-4	TGTGCCAGCAGTGACCCTGGGGGGACTAAGACTTACGAGCAGTACTTC	CASSDPGGTKTYEQYF
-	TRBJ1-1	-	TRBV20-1	TGCAGTGCTAGAACCGGGGTGCAGAACACTGAAGCTTTCTTT	CSARTGVQNTEAFF
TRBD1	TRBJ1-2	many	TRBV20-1	TGCAGTGCTAGCCTTGGACAGGGAGACTATGGCTACACCTTC	CSASLGQGDYGYTF
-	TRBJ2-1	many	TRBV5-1	TGCGCCAGCAGCTTGGTCCAAAAGGAGCAGTTCTTC	CASSLVQKEQFF
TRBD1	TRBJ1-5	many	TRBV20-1	TGCAGTGCTAGAGCTCTGACAGGGATGAGCAATCAGCCCCAGCATTTT	CSARALTGMSNQPQHF
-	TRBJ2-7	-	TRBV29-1	TGCAGCGTTGAAGTGGTTTATGGTTCCTACGAGCAGTACTTC	CSVEVVYGSYEQYF